This T cell receptor beta chain was sequenced during a study of brain T cells in children with intractable seizures. The method was immunoSEQ multiplex PCR; TCRdb's version includes in-frame clones alone and lacks a portion of them. The sample has tens of thousands of clones, approximately 94% seen once. Overall study findings and caveats: Clones missing pre-surgery may reflect undersampling of that blood sample. HCMV serostatus was not known, and viral specificity came from CDR3 similarity only.

Sequencing was limited to surgery cases with top T cell transcript signatures in brain tissue. The CDR3 loop spans 16 amino acids. CDR1 is LNHDA, CDR2 SQIVND, per germline (reference sequence). V lost 4 bases and J lost 1; bases outside the gene matches: 6. Comment on this clone: Antigen unknown.

The chain has TRBV19 and TRBJ2-5; the match to TRBD2 covers 10 bases. This TCR came from a boy in the first two years of life with tuberous sclerosis and intractable seizures. This material consisted of peripheral blood, taken at surgery. The CDR3 DNA reads TGTGCCAGTAGTACGACAGCTAGCGGGGGCCAAGAGACCCAGTACTTC. Residues: CASSTTASGGQETQYF.